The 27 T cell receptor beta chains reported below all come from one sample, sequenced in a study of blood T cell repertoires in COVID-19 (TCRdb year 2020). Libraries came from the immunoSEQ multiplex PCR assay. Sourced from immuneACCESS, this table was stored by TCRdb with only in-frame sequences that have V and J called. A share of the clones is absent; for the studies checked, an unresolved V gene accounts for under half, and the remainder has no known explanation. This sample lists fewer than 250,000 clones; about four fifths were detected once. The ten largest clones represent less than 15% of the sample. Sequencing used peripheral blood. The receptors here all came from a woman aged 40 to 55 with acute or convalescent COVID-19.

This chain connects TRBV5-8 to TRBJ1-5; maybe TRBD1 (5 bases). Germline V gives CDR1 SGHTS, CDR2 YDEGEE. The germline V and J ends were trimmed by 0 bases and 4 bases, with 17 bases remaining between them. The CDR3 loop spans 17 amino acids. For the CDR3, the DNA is TGTGCCAGCAGCTTGGGCCCCGTAGGGGTTGGTAATCAGCCCCAGCATTTT. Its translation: CASSLGPVGVGNQPQHF. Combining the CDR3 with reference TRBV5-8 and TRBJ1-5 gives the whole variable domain EAGVTQSPTHLIKTRGQQATLRCSPISGHTSVYWYQQALGLGLQFLLWYDEGEERNRGNFPPRFSGRQFPNYSSELNVNALELEDSALYLCASSLGPVGVGNQPQHFGDGTRLSIL.

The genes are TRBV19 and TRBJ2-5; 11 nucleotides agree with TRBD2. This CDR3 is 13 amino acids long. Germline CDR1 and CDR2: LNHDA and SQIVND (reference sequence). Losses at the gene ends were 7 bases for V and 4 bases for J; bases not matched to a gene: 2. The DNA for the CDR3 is TGTGCCAGTATTGGGACTAGCGGAGAGACCCAGTACTTC. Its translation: CASIGTSGETQYF. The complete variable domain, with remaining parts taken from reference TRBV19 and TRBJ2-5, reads DGGITQSPKYLFRKEGQNVTLSCEQNLNHDAMYWYRQDPGQGLRLIYYSQIVNDFQKGDIAEGYSVSREKKESFPLTVTSAQKNPTAFYLCASIGTSGETQYFGPGTRLLVL.

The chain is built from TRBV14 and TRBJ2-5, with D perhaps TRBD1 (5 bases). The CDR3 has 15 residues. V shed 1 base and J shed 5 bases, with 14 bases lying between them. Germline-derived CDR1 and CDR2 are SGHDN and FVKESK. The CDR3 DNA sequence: TGTGCCAGCAGCCAAGCGATCCCAGGGATCGAGACCCAGTACTTC. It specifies CASSQAIPGIETQYF.

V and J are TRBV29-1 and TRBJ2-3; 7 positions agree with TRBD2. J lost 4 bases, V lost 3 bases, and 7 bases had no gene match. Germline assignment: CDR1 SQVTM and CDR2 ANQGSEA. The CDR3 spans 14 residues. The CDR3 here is CSVDAGVFADTQYF. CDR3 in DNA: TGCAGCGTTGATGCGGGAGTATTTGCAGATACGCAGTATTTT.

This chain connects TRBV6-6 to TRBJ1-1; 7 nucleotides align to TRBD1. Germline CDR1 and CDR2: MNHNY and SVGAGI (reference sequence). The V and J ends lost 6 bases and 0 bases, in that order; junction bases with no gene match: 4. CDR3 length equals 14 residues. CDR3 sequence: CASSGQVMNTEAFF. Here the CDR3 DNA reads TGTGCCAGCAGCGGACAGGTAATGAACACTGAAGCTTTCTTT.

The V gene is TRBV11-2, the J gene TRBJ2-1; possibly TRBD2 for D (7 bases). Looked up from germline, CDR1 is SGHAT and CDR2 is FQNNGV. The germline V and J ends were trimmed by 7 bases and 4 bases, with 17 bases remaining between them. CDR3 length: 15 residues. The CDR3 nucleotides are TGTGCCAGCACCCGAAGGGGGGGGCGTTACAATGAGCAGTTCTTC. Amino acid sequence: CASTRRGGRYNEQFF.

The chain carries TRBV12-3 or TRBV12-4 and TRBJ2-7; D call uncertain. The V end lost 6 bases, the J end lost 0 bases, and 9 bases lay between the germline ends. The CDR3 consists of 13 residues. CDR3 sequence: CASSQLVSYEQYF. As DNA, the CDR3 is TGTGCCAGCAGCCAATTAGTCTCCTACGAGCAGTACTTC.

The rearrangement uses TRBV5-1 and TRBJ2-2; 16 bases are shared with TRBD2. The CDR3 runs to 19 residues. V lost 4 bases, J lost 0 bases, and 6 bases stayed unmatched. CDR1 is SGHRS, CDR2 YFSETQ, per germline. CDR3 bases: TGCGCCAGCAGCCCAGGGACTAGCGGGGGGGTTGCGAACACCGGGGAGCTGTTTTTT. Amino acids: CASSPGTSGGVANTGELFF. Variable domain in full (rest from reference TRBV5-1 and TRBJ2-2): KAGVTQTPRYLIKTRGQQVTLSCSPISGHRSVSWYQQTPGQGLQFLFEYFSETQRNKGNFPGRFSGRQFSNSRSEMNVSTLELGDSALYLCASSPGTSGGVANTGELFFGEGSRLTVL.

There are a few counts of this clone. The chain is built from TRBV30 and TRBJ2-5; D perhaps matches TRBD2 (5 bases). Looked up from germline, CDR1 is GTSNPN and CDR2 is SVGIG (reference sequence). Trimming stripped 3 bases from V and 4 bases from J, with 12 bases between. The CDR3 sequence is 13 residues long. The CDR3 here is CAWRQRVVETQYF. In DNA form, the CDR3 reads TGTGCCTGGAGGCAGAGGGTGGTAGAGACCCAGTACTTC.

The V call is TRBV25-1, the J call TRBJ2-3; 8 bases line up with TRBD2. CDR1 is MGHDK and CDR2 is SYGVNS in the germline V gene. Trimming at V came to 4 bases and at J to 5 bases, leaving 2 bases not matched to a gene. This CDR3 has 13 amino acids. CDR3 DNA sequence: TGTGCCAGCAGTGCCGGGGGGGTAGATACGCAGTATTTT. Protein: CASSAGGVDTQYF.

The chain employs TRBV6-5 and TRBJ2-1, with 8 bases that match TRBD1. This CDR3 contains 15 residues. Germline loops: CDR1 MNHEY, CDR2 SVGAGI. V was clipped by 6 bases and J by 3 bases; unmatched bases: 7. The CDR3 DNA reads TGTGCCAGCAGGAGAGCAGGGGGCAACTACAATGAGCAGTTCTTC. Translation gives CASRRAGGNYNEQFF.

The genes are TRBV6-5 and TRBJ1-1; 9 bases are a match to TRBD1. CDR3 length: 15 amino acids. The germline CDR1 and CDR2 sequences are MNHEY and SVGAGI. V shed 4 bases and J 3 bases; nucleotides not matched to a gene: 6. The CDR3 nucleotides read TGTGCCAGCAGTTCTCGGACAGGGGCATACACTGAAGCTTTCTTT. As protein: CASSSRTGAYTEAFF.

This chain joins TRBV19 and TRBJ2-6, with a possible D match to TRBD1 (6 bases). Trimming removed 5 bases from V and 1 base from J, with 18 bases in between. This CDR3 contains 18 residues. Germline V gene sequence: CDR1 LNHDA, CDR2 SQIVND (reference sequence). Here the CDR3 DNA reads TGTGCCAGTAGTTATTTGGGGGCCCAGATATCTGGGGCCAACGTCCTGACTTTC. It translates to CASSYLGAQISGANVLTF.

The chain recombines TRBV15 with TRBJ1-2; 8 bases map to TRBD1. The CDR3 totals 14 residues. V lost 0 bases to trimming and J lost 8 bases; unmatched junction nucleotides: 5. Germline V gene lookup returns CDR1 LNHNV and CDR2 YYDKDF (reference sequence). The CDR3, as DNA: TGTGCCACCAGCAGAGACAGGGGGCTTGAAGGCTACACCTTC. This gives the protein CATSRDRGLEGYTF.

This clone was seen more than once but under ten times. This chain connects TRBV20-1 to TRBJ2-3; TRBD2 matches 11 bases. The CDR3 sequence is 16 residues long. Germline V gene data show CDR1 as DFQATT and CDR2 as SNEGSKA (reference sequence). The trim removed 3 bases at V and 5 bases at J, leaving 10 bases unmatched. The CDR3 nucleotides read TGCAGTGCTAGTTATAGGGCTAGCGGGGGGAAAGATACGCAGTATTTT. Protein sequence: CSASYRASGGKDTQYF.

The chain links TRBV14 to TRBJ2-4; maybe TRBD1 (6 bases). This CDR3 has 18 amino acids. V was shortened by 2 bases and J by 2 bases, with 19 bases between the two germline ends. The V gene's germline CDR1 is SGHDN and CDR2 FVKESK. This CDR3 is CASSQYGIPGETKNIQYF. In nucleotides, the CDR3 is TGTGCCAGCAGCCAATATGGAATACCAGGGGAAACCAAAAACATTCAGTACTTC. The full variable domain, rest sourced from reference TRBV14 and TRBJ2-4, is EAGVTQFPSHSVIEKGQTVTLRCDPISGHDNLYWYRRVMGKEIKFLLHFVKESKQDESGMPNNRFLAERTGGTYSTLKVQPAELEDSGVYFCASSQYGIPGETKNIQYFGAGTRLSVL.

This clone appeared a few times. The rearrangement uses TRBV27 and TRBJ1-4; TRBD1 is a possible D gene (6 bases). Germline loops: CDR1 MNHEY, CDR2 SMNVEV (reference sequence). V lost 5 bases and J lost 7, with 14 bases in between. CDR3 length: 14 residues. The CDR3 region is CASSPGTRGEKLFF. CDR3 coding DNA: TGTGCCAGCAGTCCCGGGACAAGGGGTGAAAAACTGTTTTTT.

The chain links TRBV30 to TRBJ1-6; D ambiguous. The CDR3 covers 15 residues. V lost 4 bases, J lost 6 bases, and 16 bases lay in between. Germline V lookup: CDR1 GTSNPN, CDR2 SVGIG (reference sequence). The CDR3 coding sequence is TGTGCCTGGAAGTGGAGGGAGGTCCGTAATTCACCCCTCCACTTT. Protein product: CAWKWREVRNSPLHF.

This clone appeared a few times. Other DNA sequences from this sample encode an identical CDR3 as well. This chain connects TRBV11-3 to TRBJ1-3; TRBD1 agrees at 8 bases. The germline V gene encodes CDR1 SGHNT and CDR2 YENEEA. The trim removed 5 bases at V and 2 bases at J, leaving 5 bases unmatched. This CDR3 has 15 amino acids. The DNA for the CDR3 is TGTGCCAGCAGCCCTGGACAGGGCCCTGGAAACACCATATATTTT. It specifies CASSPGQGPGNTIYF. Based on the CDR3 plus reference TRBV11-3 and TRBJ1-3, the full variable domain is EAGVVQSPRYKIIEKKQPVAFWCNPISGHNTLYWYLQNLGQGPELLIRYENEEAVDDSQLPKDRFSAERLKGVDSTLKIQPAELGDSAVYLCASSPGQGPGNTIYFGEGSWLTVV.

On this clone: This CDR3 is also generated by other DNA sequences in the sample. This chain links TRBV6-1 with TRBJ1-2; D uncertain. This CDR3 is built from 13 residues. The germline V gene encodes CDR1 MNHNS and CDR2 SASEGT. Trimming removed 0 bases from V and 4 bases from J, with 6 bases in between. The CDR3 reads CASSEAGGYGYTF. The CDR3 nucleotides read TGTGCCAGCAGTGAAGCAGGAGGCTATGGCTACACCTTC.

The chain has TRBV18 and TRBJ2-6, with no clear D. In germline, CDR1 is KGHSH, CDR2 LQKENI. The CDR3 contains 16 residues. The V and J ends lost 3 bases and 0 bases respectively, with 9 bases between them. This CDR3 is CASSPNWASGANVLTF. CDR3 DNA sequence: TGTGCCAGCTCACCCAATTGGGCCTCTGGGGCCAACGTCCTGACTTTC.

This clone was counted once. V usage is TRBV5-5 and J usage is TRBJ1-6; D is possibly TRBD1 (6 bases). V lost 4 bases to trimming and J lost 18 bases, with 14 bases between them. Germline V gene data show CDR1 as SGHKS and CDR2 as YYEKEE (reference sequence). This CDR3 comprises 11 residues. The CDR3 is CASSPDRSPHF. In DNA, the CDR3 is TGTGCCAGCAGCCCCGACAGGTCCCCCCACTTT.

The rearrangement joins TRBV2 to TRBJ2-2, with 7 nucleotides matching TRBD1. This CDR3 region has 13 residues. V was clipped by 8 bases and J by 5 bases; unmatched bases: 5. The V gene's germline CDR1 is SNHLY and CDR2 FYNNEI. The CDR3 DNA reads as TGTGCCAGCCGACAGGGATTGACCGGGGAGCTGTTTTTT. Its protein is CASRQGLTGELFF.

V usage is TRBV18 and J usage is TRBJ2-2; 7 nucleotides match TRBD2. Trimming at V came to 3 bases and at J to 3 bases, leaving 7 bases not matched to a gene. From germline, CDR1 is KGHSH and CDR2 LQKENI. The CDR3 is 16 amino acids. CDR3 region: CASSPFRGGHTGELFF. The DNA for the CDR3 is TGTGCCAGCTCACCTTTTCGCGGGGGACACACCGGGGAGCTGTTTTTT.

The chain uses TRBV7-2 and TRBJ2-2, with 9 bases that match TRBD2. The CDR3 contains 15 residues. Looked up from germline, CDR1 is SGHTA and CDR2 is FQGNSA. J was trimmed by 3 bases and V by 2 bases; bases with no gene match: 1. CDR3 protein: CASSLIAGDTGELFF. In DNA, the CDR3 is TGTGCCAGCAGCTTAATAGCGGGAGACACCGGGGAGCTGTTTTTT. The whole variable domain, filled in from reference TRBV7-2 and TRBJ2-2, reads GAGVSQSPSNKVTEKGKDVELRCDPISGHTALYWYRQSLGQGLEFLIYFQGNSAPDKSGLPSDRFSAERTGGSVSTLTIQRTQQEDSAVYLCASSLIAGDTGELFFGEGSRLTVL.

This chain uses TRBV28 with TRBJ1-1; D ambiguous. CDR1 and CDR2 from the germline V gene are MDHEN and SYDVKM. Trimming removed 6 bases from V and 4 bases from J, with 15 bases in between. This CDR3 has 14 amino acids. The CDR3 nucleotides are TGTGCCAGCAGCAAAACCGGTTCGGGCACTGAAGCTTTCTTT. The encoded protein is CASSKTGSGTEAFF.

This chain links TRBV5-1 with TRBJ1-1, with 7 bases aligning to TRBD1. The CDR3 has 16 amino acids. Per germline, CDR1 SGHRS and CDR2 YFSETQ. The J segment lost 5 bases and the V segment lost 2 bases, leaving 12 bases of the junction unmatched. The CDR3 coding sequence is TGCGCCAGCAGCTTAGCAATCCGACAGGGTCCTACTGAAGCTTTCTTT. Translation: CASSLAIRQGPTEAFF.